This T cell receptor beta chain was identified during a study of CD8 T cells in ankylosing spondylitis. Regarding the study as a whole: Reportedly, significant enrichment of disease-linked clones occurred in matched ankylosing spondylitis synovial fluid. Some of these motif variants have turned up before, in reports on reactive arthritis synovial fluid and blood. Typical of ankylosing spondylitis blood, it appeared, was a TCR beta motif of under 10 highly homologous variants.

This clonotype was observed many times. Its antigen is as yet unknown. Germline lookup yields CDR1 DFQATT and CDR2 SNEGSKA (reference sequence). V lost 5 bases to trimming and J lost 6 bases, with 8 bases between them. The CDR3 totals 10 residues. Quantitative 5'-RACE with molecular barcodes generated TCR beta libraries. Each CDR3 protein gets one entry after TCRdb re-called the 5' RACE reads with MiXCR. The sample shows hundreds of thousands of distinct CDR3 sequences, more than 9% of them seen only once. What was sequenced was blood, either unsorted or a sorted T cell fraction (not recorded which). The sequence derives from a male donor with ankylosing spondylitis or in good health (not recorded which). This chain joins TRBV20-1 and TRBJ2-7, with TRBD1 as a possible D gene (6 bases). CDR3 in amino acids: CSAEGGEQYF. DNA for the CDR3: TGCAGTGCTGAAGGGGGCGAGCAGTACTTC.